This T cell receptor (beta chain) was recovered during a study of T-cell memory formation after mild COVID-19. Study results and caveats: Memory cells collected pre-infection included some clones that later responded, suggesting cross-reactive memory joined.

Regarding this clonotype: Its antigen is currently unknown.

The length of the CDR3 is 16 residues. The V segment lost 1 base and the J segment 2 bases; nucleotides outside the gene matches: 4. CDR1 is MGHDK and CDR2 is SYGVNS in the germline V gene. A single record per CDR3 protein comes from TCRdb applying MiXCR to the 5' RACE reads. Here the sample spans approximately 300,000 distinct CDR3 sequences, under 8.5% being singletons. This receptor was taken from a man aged 18-30 years who had mild COVID-19 (a few samples of this study predate the infection). Cell type and time point are not known. Sequenced material: PBMCs or a T cell subset sorted from them (not recorded which). This chain connects TRBV25-1 to TRBJ2-3; 9 bases map to TRBD2. CDR3 in DNA: TGTGCCAGCAGTGAATGGCTAGCGGGGTACACAGATACGCAGTATTTT. Its protein product is CASSEWLAGYTDTQYF.